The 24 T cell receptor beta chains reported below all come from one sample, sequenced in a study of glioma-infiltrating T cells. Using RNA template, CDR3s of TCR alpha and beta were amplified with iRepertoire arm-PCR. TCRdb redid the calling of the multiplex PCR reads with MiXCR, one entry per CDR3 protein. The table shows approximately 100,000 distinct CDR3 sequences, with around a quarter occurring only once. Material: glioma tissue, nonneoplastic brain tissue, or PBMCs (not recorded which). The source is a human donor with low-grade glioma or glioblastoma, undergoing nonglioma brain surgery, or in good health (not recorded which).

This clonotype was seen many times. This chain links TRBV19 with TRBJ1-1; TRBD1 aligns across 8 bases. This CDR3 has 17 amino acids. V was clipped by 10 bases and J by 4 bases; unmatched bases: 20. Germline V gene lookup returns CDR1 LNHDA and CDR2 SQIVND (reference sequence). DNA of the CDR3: TGTGCCACCCAGAGGACACTTGGGACAGGCAAGGCCACTGAAGCTTTCTTT. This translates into CATQRTLGTGKATEAFF.

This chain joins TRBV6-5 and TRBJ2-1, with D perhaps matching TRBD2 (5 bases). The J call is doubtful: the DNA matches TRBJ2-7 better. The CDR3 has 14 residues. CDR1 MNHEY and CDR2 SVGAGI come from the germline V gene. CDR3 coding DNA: TGTGCCAGCAGTTTTGTTCACGGAGGTAAAGAGCAGTACTTC. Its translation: CASSFVHGGKEQYF.

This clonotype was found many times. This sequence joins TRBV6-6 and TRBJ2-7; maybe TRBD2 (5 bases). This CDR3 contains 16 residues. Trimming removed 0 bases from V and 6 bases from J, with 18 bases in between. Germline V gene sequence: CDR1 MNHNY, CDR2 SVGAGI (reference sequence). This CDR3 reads CASSYSTPEGGGEQYF. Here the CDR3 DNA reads TGTGCCAGCAGTTACTCGACTCCAGAGGGTGGAGGCGAGCAGTACTTC.

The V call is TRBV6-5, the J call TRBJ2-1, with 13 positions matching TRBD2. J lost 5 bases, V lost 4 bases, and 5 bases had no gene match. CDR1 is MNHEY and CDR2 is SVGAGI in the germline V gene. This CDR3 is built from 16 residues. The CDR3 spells CASSWTSGRVNNEQFF. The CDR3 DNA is TGTGCCAGCAGTTGGACTAGCGGGAGAGTTAACAATGAGCAGTTCTTC.

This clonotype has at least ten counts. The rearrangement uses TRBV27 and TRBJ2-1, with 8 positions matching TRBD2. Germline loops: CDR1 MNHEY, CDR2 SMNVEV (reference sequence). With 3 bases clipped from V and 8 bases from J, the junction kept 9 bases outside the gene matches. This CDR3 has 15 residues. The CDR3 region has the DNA TGTGCCAGCAGTTTCTCCGGGAGGGCCGAAGATGAGCAGTTCTTC. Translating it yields CASSFSGRAEDEQFF.

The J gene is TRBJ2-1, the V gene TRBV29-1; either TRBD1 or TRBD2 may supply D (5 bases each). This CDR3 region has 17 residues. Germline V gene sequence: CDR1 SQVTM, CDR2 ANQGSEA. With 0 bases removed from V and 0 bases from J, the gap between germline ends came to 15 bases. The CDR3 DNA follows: TGCAGCGTTGAAGAAGGGATAGCAGGGAGCTCCTACAATGAGCAGTTCTTC. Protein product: CSVEEGIAGSSYNEQFF.

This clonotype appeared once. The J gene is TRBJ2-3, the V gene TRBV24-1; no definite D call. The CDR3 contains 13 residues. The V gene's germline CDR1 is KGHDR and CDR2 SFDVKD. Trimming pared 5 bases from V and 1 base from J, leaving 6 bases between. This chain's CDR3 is CATSVGGTDTQYF. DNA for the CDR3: TGTGCCACCAGTGTCGGAGGCACAGATACGCAGTATTTT.

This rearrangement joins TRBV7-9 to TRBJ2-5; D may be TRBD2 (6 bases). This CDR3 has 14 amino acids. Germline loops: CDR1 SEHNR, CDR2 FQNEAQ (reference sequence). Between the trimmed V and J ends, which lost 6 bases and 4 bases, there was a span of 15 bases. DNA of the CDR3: TGTGCCAGCAGAGTGGGGCAGGGAGGAGAGACCCAGTACTTC. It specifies CASRVGQGGETQYF.

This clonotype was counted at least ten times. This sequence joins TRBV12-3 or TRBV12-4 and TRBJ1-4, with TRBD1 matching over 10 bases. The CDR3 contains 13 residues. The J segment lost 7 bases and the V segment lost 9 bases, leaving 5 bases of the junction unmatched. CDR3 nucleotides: TGTGCCAGTCAGGGGACAGGGGCTGAAAAACTGTTTTTT. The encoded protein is CASQGTGAEKLFF.

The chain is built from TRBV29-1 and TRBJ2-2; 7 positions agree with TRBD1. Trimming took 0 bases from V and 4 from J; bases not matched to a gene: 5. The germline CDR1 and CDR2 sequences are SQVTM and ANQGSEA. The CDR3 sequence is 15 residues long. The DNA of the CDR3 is TGCAGCGTTGAAGAGACCGACAGGGCCACCGGGGAGCTGTTTTTT. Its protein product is CSVEETDRATGELFF.

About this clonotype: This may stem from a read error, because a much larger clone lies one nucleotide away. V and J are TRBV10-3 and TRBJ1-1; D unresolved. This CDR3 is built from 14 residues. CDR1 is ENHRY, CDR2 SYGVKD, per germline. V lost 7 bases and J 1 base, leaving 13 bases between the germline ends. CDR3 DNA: TGTGCCATCACCTACTACACCTCGAACACTGAAGCTTTCTTT. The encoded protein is CAITYYTSNTEAFF.

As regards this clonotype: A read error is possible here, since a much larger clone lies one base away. The CDR3 region is CSARGGQSTEELFF. Written as DNA, the CDR3 is TGCAGTGCTAGAGGGGGACAGTCCACCGAGGAGCTGTTTTTT. V and J are TRBV20-1 and TRBJ2-2; TRBD1 matches at 7 bases. CDR3 length: 14 residues. CDR1 and CDR2 (germline): DFQATT, SNEGSKA (reference sequence).

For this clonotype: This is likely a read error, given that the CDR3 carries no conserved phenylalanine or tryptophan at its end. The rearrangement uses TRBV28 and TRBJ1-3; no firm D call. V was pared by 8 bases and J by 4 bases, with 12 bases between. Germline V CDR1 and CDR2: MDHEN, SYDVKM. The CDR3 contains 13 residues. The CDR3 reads CASLKPNGNTIYS. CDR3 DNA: TGTGCCAGCCTGAAACCGAACGGAAACACCATATATTCT.

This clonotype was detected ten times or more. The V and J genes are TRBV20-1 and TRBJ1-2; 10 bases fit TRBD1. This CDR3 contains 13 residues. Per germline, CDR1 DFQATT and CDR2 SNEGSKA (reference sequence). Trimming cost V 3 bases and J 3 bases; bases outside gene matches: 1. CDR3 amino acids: CSARTGGDYGYTF. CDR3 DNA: TGCAGTGCTAGGACAGGGGGCGACTATGGCTACACCTTC.

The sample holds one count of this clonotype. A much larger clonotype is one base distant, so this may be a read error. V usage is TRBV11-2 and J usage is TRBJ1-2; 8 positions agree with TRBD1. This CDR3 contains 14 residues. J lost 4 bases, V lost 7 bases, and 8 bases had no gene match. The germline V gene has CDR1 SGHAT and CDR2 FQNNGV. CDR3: CASTRQGTAYGYTF. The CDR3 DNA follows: TGTGCCAGCACCCGACAGGGGACCGCCTATGGCTACACCTTC. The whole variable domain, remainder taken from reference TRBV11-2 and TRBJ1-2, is EAGVAQSPRYKIIEKRQSVAFWCNPISGHATLYWYQQILGQGPKLLIQFQNNGVVDDSQLPKDRFSAERLKGVDSTLKIQPAKLEDSAVYLCASTRQGTAYGYTFGSGTRLTVV.

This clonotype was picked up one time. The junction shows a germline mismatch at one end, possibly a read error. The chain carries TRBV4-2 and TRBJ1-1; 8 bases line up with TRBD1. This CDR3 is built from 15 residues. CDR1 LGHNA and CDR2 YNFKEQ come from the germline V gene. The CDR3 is CACSQETGVNTEAFF. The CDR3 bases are TGTGCCTGCAGCCAAGAGACAGGGGTGAACACTGAAGCTTTTTTT.

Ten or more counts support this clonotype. The DNA of the CDR3 is TGCAGTGCTAGAGATGGGACAGGCAGCAATCAGCCCCAGCATTTT. Its protein product is CSARDGTGSNQPQHF. The chain links TRBV20-1 to TRBJ1-5; 8 bases line up with TRBD1. This CDR3 is built from 15 residues. J gave up 1 base and V 0 bases, and 2 bases lay outside the gene matches. Germline V gene lookup returns CDR1 DFQATT and CDR2 SNEGSKA (reference sequence).

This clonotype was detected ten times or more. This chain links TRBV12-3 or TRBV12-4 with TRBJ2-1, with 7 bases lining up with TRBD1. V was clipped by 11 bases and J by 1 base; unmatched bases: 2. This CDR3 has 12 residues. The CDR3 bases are TGTGCCTCGACAGGGTCCTACAATGAGCAGTTCTTC. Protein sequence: CASTGSYNEQFF.

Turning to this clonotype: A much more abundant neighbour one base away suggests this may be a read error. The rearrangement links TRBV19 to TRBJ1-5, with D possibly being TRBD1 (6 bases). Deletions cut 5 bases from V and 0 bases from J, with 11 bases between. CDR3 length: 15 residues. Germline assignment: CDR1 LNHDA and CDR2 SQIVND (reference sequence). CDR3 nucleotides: TGTGCCAGTAGTGGGGGCAGGTTTAGCAATCAGCCCCAGCATTTT. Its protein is CASSGGRFSNQPQHF.

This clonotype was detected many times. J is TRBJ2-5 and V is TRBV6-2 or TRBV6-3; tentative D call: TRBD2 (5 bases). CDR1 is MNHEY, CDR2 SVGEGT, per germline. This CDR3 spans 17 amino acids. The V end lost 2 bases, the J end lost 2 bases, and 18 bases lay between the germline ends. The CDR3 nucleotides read TGTGCCAGCAGTTACCGACCCCTCGCGGAGGATCAAGAGACCCAGTACTTC. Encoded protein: CASSYRPLAEDQETQYF.

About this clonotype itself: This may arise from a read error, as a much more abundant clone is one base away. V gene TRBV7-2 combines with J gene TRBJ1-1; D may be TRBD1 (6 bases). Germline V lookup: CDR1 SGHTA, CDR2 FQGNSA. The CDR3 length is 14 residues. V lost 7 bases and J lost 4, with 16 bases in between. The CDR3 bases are TGTGCCAGCATAGGAGGGGGGAATGTCACTGAAGCTTTCTTT. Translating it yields CASIGGGNVTEAFF.

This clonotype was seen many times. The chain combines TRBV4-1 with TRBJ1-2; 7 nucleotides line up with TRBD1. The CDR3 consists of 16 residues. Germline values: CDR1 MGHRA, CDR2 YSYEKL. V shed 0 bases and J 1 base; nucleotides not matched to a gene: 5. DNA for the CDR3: TGCGCCAGCAGCCAAGAAGCAGGGGGGATTAACTATGGCTACACCTTC. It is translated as CASSQEAGGINYGYTF.

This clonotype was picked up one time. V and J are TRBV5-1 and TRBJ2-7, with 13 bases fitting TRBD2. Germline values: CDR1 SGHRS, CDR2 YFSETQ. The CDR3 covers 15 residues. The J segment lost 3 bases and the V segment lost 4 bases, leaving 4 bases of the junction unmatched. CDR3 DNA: TGCGCCAGCAGCCAGCGACTAGCGGGAGGCTACGAGCAGTACTTC. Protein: CASSQRLAGGYEQYF.

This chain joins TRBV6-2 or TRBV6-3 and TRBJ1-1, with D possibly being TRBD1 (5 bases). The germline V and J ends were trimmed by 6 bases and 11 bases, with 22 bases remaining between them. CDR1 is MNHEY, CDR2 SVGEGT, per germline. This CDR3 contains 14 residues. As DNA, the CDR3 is TGTGCCAGCAGCAATGGACAAACCGTACCCCGGGCTTTCTTT. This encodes CASSNGQTVPRAFF.